Following are 18 T cell receptor beta chains from one sample sequenced in a study of T cells in Graves' hyperthyroidism and ophthalmopathy. Authors of the study amplified TCR beta CDR3 regions from RNA transcripts. RT-PCR in the first round (using the HTBI primer set) targeted the TCR CDR3. TCRdb independently ran MiXCR on the multiplex PCR reads; one entry per CDR3 protein. The data contain almost 600,000 distinct CDR3 sequences, approximately 13% of them singletons. The specimen was blood. The origin of the receptors is a young woman with Graves' hyperthyroidism that later progressed to Graves' ophthalmopathy.

At least ten counts were recorded for this clonotype. The chain joins TRBV9 to TRBJ2-7; no reliable D call. Trimming took off 0 bases at V and 5 bases at J, with 3 bases between the two ends. The CDR3 length is 11 residues. Per the germline V gene, CDR1 is SGDLS and CDR2 is YYNGEE. CDR3 nucleotide sequence: TGTGCCAGCAGCGTAGGGGACGAGCAGTACTTC. Translated: CASSVGDEQYF.

The genes are TRBV6-1 and TRBJ2-1; D is unresolved. CDR1 MNHNS and CDR2 SASEGT come from the germline V gene. Trimming removed 11 bases at V and 5 bases at J, with 10 bases between. The CDR3 spans 11 residues. In DNA, the CDR3 is TGTGCCGTTGAGGAAAACAATGAGCAGTTCTTC. Protein product: CAVEENNEQFF.

The gene calls are TRBV14 and TRBJ2-5; unclear D gene. From germline, CDR1 is SGHDN and CDR2 FVKESK. The germline V and J ends were trimmed by 3 bases and 4 bases, with 3 bases remaining between them. CDR3 size: 11 residues. CDR3 amino acids: CASSHTETQYF. The CDR3 DNA follows: TGTGCCAGCAGCCACACAGAGACCCAGTACTTC.

This clonotype appeared a single time. A much larger clone differs from this one at a single base, so this may be a read error. This chain connects TRBV5-4 to TRBJ2-7, with D perhaps given as TRBD1 or TRBD2 (5 bases each). The CDR3 totals 14 residues. The V end lost 1 base, the J end lost 3 bases, and 11 bases lay between the germline ends. Per the germline V gene, CDR1 is SGHNT and CDR2 is YYREEE (reference sequence). CDR3 DNA sequence: TGTGCCAGCAGCTTGCGGGACCTCAACTACGAGCAGTACTTC. Protein: CASSLRDLNYEQYF.

This clonotype has just a few counts. This chain connects TRBV5-8 to TRBJ1-1; no clear D gene. The V end lost 1 base, the J end lost 1 base, and 20 bases lay between the germline ends. The CDR3 is 18 amino acids. Germline values: CDR1 SGHTS, CDR2 YDEGEE. The CDR3 is CASSLRVSLGPPNTEAFF. The CDR3 DNA is TGTGCCAGCAGCTTGAGGGTGTCTTTAGGACCGCCGAACACTGAAGCTTTCTTT. Based on the CDR3 plus reference TRBV5-8 and TRBJ1-1, the full variable domain is EAGVTQSPTHLIKTRGQQATLRCSPISGHTSVYWYQQALGLGLQFLLWYDEGEERNRGNFPPRFSGRQFPNYSSELNVNALELEDSALYLCASSLRVSLGPPNTEAFFGQGTRLTVV.

This clonotype was seen more than once but under ten times. Its ends do not fully match the called genes, so a read error is possible. The chain couples TRBV5-1 to TRBJ2-7; tentatively, D is TRBD2 (6 bases). The CDR3 is made up of 14 amino acids. The germline V gene encodes CDR1 SGHRS and CDR2 YFSETQ. The CDR3 here is CVSSLDGSSYEQYF. Written as DNA, the CDR3 is TGCGTCAGCAGCTTGGACGGGAGCTCCTACGAGCAGTACTTC.

As to this clonotype: This may come from a read error, since a much larger clone is one base off. Here the CDR3 omits its conserved ending phenylalanine or tryptophan, so a read error is the likely source. V usage is TRBV30 and J usage is TRBJ1-1; no reliable D call. Germline values: CDR1 GTSNPN, CDR2 SVGIG (reference sequence). The CDR3 is made up of 12 amino acids. Between the trimmed V and J ends, which lost 3 bases and 5 bases, there was a span of 10 bases. CDR3 DNA sequence: TGTGCCTGGAGGGAGGTTTGGACTGAAGCTTTCCTT. It encodes CAWREVWTEAFL.

This clonotype came up many times. CDR3 DNA: TGTGCCAGCAGCCAAGAAGGAGTCCACACTGAAGCTTTCTTT. Its protein is CASSQEGVHTEAFF. This chain connects TRBV3-1 to TRBJ1-1; D is uncertain. The CDR3 runs 14 residues. The V gene lost 0 bases and the J gene lost 3 bases, with 8 bases spanning the gap. Per germline, CDR1 LGHDT and CDR2 YNNKEL (reference sequence).

This clonotype occurred a few times. The chain joins TRBV6-5 to TRBJ1-2; 8 bases align to TRBD1. CDR3 size: 15 residues. The germline gives CDR1 MNHEY, CDR2 SVGAGI. The J segment lost 7 bases and the V segment lost 2 bases, leaving 9 bases of the junction unmatched. CDR3 coding DNA: TGTGCCAGCAGTTACCCGGACAGGGAGAGAGGTGGCTACACCTTC. Its protein is CASSYPDRERGGYTF.

This clonotype has at least ten counts. The chain carries TRBV11-2 and TRBJ1-1; unclear D gene. The germline V and J ends were trimmed by 1 base and 4 bases, with 10 bases remaining between them. There are 14 residues in the CDR3. The germline gives CDR1 SGHAT, CDR2 FQNNGV. CDR3 protein: CASSLAGFPTEAFF. CDR3 sequence (DNA): TGTGCCAGCAGCTTAGCGGGGTTTCCCACTGAAGCTTTCTTT.

At least ten counts were recorded for this clonotype. The chain employs TRBV3-1 and TRBJ2-1; tentative D call: TRBD1 (6 bases). The V end was cut by 5 bases, the J end by 10 bases, with 12 bases between. Germline loops: CDR1 LGHDT, CDR2 YNNKEL (reference sequence). The CDR3 totals 12 residues. The CDR3 DNA reads as TGTGCCAGCAGCGATCAGGGGACCGAGCAGTTCTTC. Translated, it gives CASSDQGTEQFF.

This clonotype was counted at least ten times. The chain has TRBV24-1 and TRBJ1-6; a weak D match, TRBD1 (5 bases). The CDR3 length is 16 residues. Per the germline V gene, CDR1 is KGHDR and CDR2 is SFDVKD. Trimming took 4 bases from V and 8 from J, leaving 17 bases between them. This chain's CDR3 is CATSEGGRGTDSPLHF. The CDR3 nucleotides are TGTGCCACCAGTGAGGGAGGACGCGGGACGGATTCACCCCTCCACTTT.

This clonotype occurred many times. The rearrangement joins TRBV6-2 or TRBV6-3 to TRBJ2-7; possibly TRBD1 or TRBD2 for D (5 bases each). This CDR3 is built from 15 residues. Germline V gene data show CDR1 as MNHEY and CDR2 as SVGEGT. V shed 0 bases and J shed 2 bases, with 11 bases lying between them. Here the CDR3 DNA reads TGTGCCAGCAGTTACTCGGGGGATCCCACCTACGAGCAGTACTTC. Amino acids: CASSYSGDPTYEQYF.

This clonotype was found a few times. The CDR3 is CASSPHREDGYTF. The CDR3 bases are TGTGCCAGCTCACCACACCGGGAAGATGGCTACACCTTC. This rearrangement joins TRBV18 to TRBJ1-2; D is unresolved. This CDR3 contains 13 residues. In germline, CDR1 is KGHSH, CDR2 LQKENI. Trimming shortened V by 1 base and J by 6 bases, and 9 bases separated the two germline ends. Based on the CDR3 plus reference TRBV18 and TRBJ1-2, the full variable domain is NAGVMQNPRHLVRRRGQEARLRCSPMKGHSHVYWYRQLPEEGLKFMVYLQKENIIDESGMPKERFSAEFPKEGPSILRIQQVVRGDSAAYFCASSPHREDGYTFGSGTRLTVV.

This clonotype showed up many times. V and J are TRBV12-3 or TRBV12-4 and TRBJ1-6; D is ambiguous. Trimming pared 3 bases from V and 9 bases from J, leaving 3 bases between. This CDR3 contains 11 residues. CDR3 sequence: CASSFGSPLHF. CDR3 DNA sequence: TGTGCCAGCAGTTTTGGTTCACCCCTCCACTTT.

Ten or more counts support this clonotype. The chain uses TRBV20-1 and TRBJ1-2; TRBD1 aligns across 10 bases. V lost 3 bases, J lost 8 bases, and 6 bases stayed unmatched. The CDR3 contains 13 residues. CDR1 is DFQATT, CDR2 SNEGSKA, per germline (reference sequence). CDR3 protein: CSASRQGAGGYTF. DNA for the CDR3: TGCAGTGCTAGCAGACAGGGGGCGGGGGGCTACACCTTC.

This clonotype was observed at least ten times. The chain couples TRBV19 to TRBJ1-1; perhaps TRBD1 as D (5 bases). CDR1 LNHDA and CDR2 SQIVND come from the germline V gene (reference sequence). The CDR3 totals 14 residues. With 2 bases removed from V and 4 bases from J, the gap between germline ends came to 11 bases. CDR3 sequence (DNA): TGTGCCAGTAGTATATCCCCCCAGGGCACTGAAGCTTTCTTT. Encoded protein: CASSISPQGTEAFF.

The genes are TRBV11-2 and TRBJ2-7; weak D call: TRBD1 (6 bases). With 1 base removed from V and 4 bases from J, the gap between germline ends came to 14 bases. The V gene's germline CDR1 is SGHAT and CDR2 FQNNGV. CDR3 length: 15 residues. The chain's CDR3 is CASSLAARDIYEQYF. Here the CDR3 DNA reads TGTGCCAGCAGCTTAGCGGCCCGGGACATATACGAGCAGTACTTC.